These T cell receptor beta chains were read from a single sample in a study of PD-1 blockade in classical Hodgkin lymphoma. Repertoires were generated with immunoSEQ multiplex PCR, while TCRdb's copy carries only in-frame clones and drops some. The sample includes around 35,000 clones, about 70% of them seen just once. Specimen: peripheral blood mononuclear cells (PBMCs), collected before the fourth cycle of nivolumab. The receptors stem from a human donor with classical Hodgkin lymphoma. Both conserved end residues are trimmed from each CDR3.

V gene	J gene	CDR3 protein
TRBV6-6	TRBJ1-4	ASSLDRGFEKLF
TRBV5-6	TRBJ2-7	ASSLGDSAYEQY
TRBV7-9	TRBJ1-2	ASSLAAGGPGGYT
TRBV7-2	TRBJ2-3	ASSLRGRLAERADTQY
TRBV28	TRBJ2-2	ASSLGTGELF
TRBV6-6	TRBJ2-7	ASRPGAYEQY
TRBV27	TRBJ1-4	ASSLSAGLNEKLF
TRBV19	TRBJ1-2	ATTRGTGSYGYT
TRBV7-3	TRBJ2-2	ASSAQGYGNTGELF
TRBV6-5	TRBJ1-1	ASRDGQGERAF
TRBV27	TRBJ2-1	ASSLSSSAFSYNEQF
TRBV7-6	TRBJ2-1	ASSTPEESTYNEQF
TRBV30	TRBJ1-4	ACQEVGQGEEKLF
TRBV29-1	TRBJ1-2	SVRIADGYT
TRBV27	TRBJ1-2	ASSSGGRGYT
TRBV27	TRBJ2-1	ASSQLGYGSRSEQF
TRBV5-6	TRBJ2-5	ASSLVTGSETQY
TRBV19	TRBJ2-3	ASTPRSESTDTQY
TRBV15	TRBJ1-5	ATSIPRPVPRFKPQH
TRBV5-6	TRBJ2-7	ASSLGNNYEQY
TRBV6-1	TRBJ2-1	ASSERLAAGNEQF
TRBV10-3	TRBJ2-3	AISGTSLGTDTQY
TRBV7-9	TRBJ1-1	ASSSFTGGVEAF
TRBV11-1	TRBJ2-5	ASSPRMQETQY
TRBV7-9	TRBJ2-4	ASSLIGSNIQY
TRBV28	TRBJ1-5	ASPPSGQGMGRGQPQH
TRBV27	TRBJ1-4	ASSSTRLNEKLF
TRBV27	TRBJ1-5	ASSRDGTYQPQH